Below are 8 T cell receptor beta chains sequenced from a single sample in a study of shared clonotypes between healthy human individuals. Using immunoSEQ multiplex PCR, the repertoire was profiled, and TCRdb retains in-frame clones only, with some absent. The sample gives approximately 980,000 clones, about three quarters of which show up once; roughly 1.5% is in the top ten. The sample comprised memory CD4+ T cells sorted from blood. Subset defined: CD45RA-negative fraction. All receptors derive from a young man in good health.

This clone has just one count. The chain recombines TRBV6-5 with TRBJ2-2, with a weak D call TRBD2 (6 bases). V dropped 8 bases and J dropped 2 bases, with 15 bases sitting between them. The CDR3 sequence is 15 residues long. Germline V lookup: CDR1 MNHEY, CDR2 SVGAGI. The CDR3 region has the DNA TGTGCCAGCCACGGGGCGGGGAATAACACCGGGGAGCTGTTTTTT. Its protein is CASHGAGNNTGELFF.

The V gene is TRBV14, the J gene TRBJ2-5; unclear D gene. Trimming stripped 3 bases from V and 5 bases from J, with 4 bases between. The CDR3 extends over 11 amino acids. The germline gives CDR1 SGHDN, CDR2 FVKESK. In DNA form, the CDR3 reads TGTGCCAGCAGCCACGTGGAGACCCAGTACTTC. Its translation: CASSHVETQYF.

The chain employs TRBV14 and TRBJ2-2, with D possibly TRBD1 on 5 matching bases. Germline-derived CDR1 and CDR2 are SGHDN and FVKESK. Between the trimmed V and J ends, which lost 3 bases and 4 bases, there was a span of 15 bases. The CDR3 has 16 amino acids. DNA of the CDR3: TGTGCCAGCAGCCACCTAGTAGGGGTGAGCACCGGGGAGCTGTTTTTT. It is translated as CASSHLVGVSTGELFF.

This clone was observed a single time. The CDR3 DNA is TGTGCCAGCAGTATTGTGGCGAGCTCCTACGAGCAGTACTTC. Its translation: CASSIVASSYEQYF. The chain couples TRBV28 to TRBJ2-7; D is ambiguous. CDR1 is MDHEN and CDR2 is SYDVKM in the germline V gene. The CDR3 has 14 residues. V was pared by 5 bases and J by 0 bases, with 11 bases between.

This chain connects TRBV5-6 to TRBJ1-6; D is ambiguous. The germline CDR1 and CDR2 sequences are SGHDT and YYEEEE. V was cut by 4 bases and J by 4 bases, with 15 bases left in between. The CDR3 extends over 16 amino acids. DNA of the CDR3: TGTGCCAGCAGCACTAACGCCGGCGGGTATAATTCACCCCTCCACTTT. Translating it yields CASSTNAGGYNSPLHF.

This rearrangement joins TRBV23-1 to TRBJ2-1; TRBD2 aligns across 12 bases. TRBV23-1 carries the ORF label, with uncertain function. Trimming removed 8 bases from V and 3 bases from J; junction bases left unmatched: 5. The CDR3 extends over 15 amino acids. As DNA, the CDR3 is TGCGCCAGCCCGGAGACTAGCGGGAGCTACAATGAGCAGTTCTTC. As protein: CASPETSGSYNEQFF.

This clone was counted once. V is TRBV28 and J is TRBJ2-7; TRBD1 aligns across 9 bases. V was clipped by 9 bases and J by 4 bases; unmatched bases: 10. The CDR3 contains 14 residues. The germline gives CDR1 MDHEN, CDR2 SYDVKM. CDR3 amino acids: CASRGGTGKYEQYF. The DNA of the CDR3 is TGTGCCAGTAGGGGAGGGACAGGGAAATACGAGCAGTACTTC.

This chain joins TRBV6-4 and TRBJ2-7, with 8 nucleotides matching TRBD2. The CDR3 length is 17 residues. In germline, CDR1 is MRHNA, CDR2 SNTAGT. J gave up 6 bases and V 4 bases, and 17 bases lay outside the gene matches. The DNA of the CDR3 is TGTGCCAGCAGTGCACGTTTAACGGGAGGGCCGAGGGCCGAGCAGTACTTC. The encoded protein is CASSARLTGGPRAEQYF.